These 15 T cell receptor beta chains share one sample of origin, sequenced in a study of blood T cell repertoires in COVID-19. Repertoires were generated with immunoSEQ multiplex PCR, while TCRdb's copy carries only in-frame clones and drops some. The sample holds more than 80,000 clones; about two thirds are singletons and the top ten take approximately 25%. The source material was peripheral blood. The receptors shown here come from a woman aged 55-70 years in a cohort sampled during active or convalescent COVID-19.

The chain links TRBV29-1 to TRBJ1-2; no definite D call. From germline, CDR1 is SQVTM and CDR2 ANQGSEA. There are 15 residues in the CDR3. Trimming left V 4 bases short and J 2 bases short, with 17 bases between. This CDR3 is CSVGGREGGNYGYTF. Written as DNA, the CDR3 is TGCAGCGTTGGTGGAAGGGAGGGAGGAAACTATGGCTACACCTTC.

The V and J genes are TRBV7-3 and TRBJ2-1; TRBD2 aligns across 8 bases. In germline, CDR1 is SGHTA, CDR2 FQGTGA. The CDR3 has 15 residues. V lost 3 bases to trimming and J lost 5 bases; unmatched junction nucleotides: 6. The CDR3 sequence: CASSFRPGGNNEQFF. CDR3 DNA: TGTGCCAGCAGCTTTCGCCCGGGGGGGAACAATGAGCAGTTCTTC.

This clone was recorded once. The CDR3 loop reads CASSQPGQVSEQYF. The CDR3 DNA reads as TGTGCCAGCAGCCAACCGGGACAGGTCAGCGAGCAGTACTTC. The rearrangement joins TRBV14 to TRBJ2-7; 8 nucleotides line up with TRBD1. Germline V gives CDR1 SGHDN, CDR2 FVKESK. V shed 2 bases, J shed 6 bases, and the junction held 6 bases outside the gene matches. CDR3 length: 14 residues.

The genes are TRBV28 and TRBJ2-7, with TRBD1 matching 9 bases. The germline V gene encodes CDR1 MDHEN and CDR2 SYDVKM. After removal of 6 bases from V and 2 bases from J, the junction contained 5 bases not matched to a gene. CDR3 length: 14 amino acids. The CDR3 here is CASSLTGGTYEQYF. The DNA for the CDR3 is TGTGCCAGCAGCCTGACAGGGGGGACCTACGAGCAGTACTTC.

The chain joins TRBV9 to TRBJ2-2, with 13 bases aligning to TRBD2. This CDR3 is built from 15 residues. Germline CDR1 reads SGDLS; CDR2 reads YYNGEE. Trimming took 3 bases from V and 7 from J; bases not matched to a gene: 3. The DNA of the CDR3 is TGTGCCAGCAGCGGTCGGACTAGCGGGGGCGGGGAGCTGTTTTTT. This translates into CASSGRTSGGGELFF.

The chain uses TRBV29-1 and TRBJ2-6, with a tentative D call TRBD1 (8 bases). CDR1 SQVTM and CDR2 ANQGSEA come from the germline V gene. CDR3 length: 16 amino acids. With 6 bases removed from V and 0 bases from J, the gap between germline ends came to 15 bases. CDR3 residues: CSVLQGGNSGANVLTF. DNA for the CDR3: TGCAGCGTCCTACAGGGGGGGAACTCTGGGGCCAACGTCCTGACTTTC.

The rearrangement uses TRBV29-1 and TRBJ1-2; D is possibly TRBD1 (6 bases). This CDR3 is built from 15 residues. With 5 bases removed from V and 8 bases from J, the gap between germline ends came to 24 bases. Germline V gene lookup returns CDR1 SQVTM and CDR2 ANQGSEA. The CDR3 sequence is CSVSLMDAGAQGYTF. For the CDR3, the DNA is TGCAGCGTTTCTTTGATGGACGCAGGGGCGCAGGGCTACACCTTC.

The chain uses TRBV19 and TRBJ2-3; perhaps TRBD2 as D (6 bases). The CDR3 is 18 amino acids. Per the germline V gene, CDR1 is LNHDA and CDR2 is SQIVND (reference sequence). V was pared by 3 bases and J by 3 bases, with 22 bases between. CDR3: CASSIGRRMGGVTDTQYF. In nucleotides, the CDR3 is TGTGCCAGTAGTATTGGTCGACGGATGGGGGGTGTGACAGATACGCAGTATTTT.

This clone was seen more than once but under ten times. The CDR3 sequence is CASSRIRRAARETQYF. CDR3 nucleotides: TGTGCCAGTAGTAGGATTAGGAGGGCGGCACGGGAGACCCAGTACTTC. This sequence joins TRBV19 and TRBJ2-5, with D perhaps matching TRBD2 (6 bases). The CDR3 is 16 residues long. In germline, CDR1 is LNHDA, CDR2 SQIVND (reference sequence). V was shortened by 4 bases and J by 5 bases, with 20 bases between the two germline ends.

In DNA, the CDR3 is TGTGCCAGCAGAGGACAGGCCGCCTACACCTTC. Amino acid sequence: CASRGQAAYTF. J is TRBJ1-2 and V is TRBV6-5, with TRBD1 matching 7 bases. Germline V gives CDR1 MNHEY, CDR2 SVGAGI. CDR3 length: 11 residues. V was pared by 6 bases and J by 10 bases, with 5 bases of the junction left unmatched.

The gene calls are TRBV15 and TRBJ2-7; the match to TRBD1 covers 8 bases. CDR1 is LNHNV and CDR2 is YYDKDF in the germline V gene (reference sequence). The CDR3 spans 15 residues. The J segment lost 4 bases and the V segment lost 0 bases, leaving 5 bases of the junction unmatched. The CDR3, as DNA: TGTGCCACCAGCAGAGAAACAGGGGGAGTTTACGAGCAGTACTTC. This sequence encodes CATSRETGGVYEQYF.

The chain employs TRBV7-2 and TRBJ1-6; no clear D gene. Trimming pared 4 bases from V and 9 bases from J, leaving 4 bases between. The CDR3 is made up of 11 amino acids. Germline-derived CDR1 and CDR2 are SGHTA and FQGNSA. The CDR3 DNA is TGTGCCAGCAGCTCTCGTTCACCCCTCCACTTT. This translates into CASSSRSPLHF. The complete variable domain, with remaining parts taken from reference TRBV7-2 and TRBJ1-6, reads GAGVSQSPSNKVTEKGKDVELRCDPISGHTALYWYRQSLGQGLEFLIYFQGNSAPDKSGLPSDRFSAERTGGSVSTLTIQRTQQEDSAVYLCASSSRSPLHFGNGTRLTVT.

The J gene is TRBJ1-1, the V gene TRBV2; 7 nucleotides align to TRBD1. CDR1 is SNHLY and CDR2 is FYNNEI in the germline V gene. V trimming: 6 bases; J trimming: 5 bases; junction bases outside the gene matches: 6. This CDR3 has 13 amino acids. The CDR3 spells CASRMTGRTEAFF. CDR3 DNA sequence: TGTGCCAGCAGGATGACAGGGCGGACTGAAGCTTTCTTT.

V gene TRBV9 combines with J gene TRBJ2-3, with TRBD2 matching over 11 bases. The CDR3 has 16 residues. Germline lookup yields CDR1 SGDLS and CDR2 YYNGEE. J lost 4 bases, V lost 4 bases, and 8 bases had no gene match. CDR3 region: CASSPRLAGGADTQYF. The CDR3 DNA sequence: TGTGCCAGCAGCCCCCGGCTAGCGGGGGGAGCAGATACGCAGTATTTT. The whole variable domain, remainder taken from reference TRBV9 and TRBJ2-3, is DSGVTQTPKHLITATGQRVTLRCSPRSGDLSVYWYQQSLDQGLQFLIQYYNGEERAKGNILERFSAQQFPDLHSELNLSSLELGDSALYFCASSPRLAGGADTQYFGPGTRLTVL.

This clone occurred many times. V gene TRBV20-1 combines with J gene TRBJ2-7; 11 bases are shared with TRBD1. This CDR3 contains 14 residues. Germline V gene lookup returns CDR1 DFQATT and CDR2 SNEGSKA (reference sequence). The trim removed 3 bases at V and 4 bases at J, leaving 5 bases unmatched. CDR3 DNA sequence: TGCAGTGCTAGTGGGACAGGGGGGTTTTACGAGCAGTACTTC. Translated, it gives CSASGTGGFYEQYF.